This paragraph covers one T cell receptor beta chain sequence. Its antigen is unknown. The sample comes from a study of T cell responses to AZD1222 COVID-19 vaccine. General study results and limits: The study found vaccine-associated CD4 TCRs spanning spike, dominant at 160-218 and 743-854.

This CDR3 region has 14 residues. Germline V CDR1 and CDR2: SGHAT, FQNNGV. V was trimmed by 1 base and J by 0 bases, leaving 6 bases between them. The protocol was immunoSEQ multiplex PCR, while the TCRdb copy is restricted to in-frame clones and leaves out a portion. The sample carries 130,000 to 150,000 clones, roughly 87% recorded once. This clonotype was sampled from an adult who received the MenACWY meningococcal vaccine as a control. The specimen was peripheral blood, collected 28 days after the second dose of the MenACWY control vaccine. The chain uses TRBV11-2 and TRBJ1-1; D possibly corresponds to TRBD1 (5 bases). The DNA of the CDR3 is TGTGCCAGCAGCTTAGGGACATTGAACACTGAAGCTTTCTTT. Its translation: CASSLGTLNTEAFF.